A selection of T cell receptor beta chains follows, all from one sample in a study of control samples from healthy donors and cancer patients. Sequenced by immunoSEQ multiplex PCR; TCRdb stores in-frame clones only, minus some. The table records 98,000 or so clones, approximately 81% of them present only once. Sequences were obtained from blood. Source of these receptors: a woman aged 25 to 39 in good health. The conserved cysteine and the conserved F or W are not part of the CDR3 here. Each record gives: V gene, J gene, CDR3 protein.

V gene: TRBV5-4
J gene: TRBJ2-5
CDR3 protein: ASSLATGGSFKETQY

V gene: TRBV3-1/TRBV3-2
J gene: TRBJ1-1
CDR3 protein: ASSQDKAGGENTEAF

V gene: TRBV4-1
J gene: TRBJ2-7
CDR3 protein: ASSQDTGGAIYEQY

V gene: TRBV19
J gene: TRBJ2-1
CDR3 protein: ASSIGTGLSEQF

V gene: TRBV3-1/TRBV3-2
J gene: TRBJ1-6
CDR3 protein: ASSQEPGLVH

V gene: TRBV29-1
J gene: TRBJ1-2
CDR3 protein: SVGTGVDYGYT

V gene: TRBV23-1
J gene: TRBJ1-4
CDR3 protein: ASSQCIRRLF

V gene: TRBV2
J gene: TRBJ1-2
CDR3 protein: ASSAQGANYGYT

V gene: TRBV15
J gene: TRBJ2-5
CDR3 protein: ATSMRGKETQY

V gene: TRBV5-6
J gene: TRBJ1-2
CDR3 protein: ASSLGTGFTYGYT

V gene: TRBV4-2
J gene: TRBJ1-4
CDR3 protein: ASSQEVQGSNEKLF

V gene: TRBV24-1
J gene: TRBJ1-1
CDR3 protein: ATSRGMLRAF

V gene: TRBV7-2
J gene: TRBJ2-5
CDR3 protein: ASSLELSRETQY

V gene: TRBV6-5
J gene: TRBJ1-2
CDR3 protein: ASSYDGVGYT

V gene: TRBV28
J gene: TRBJ2-7
CDR3 protein: ASRQNYEQY

V gene: TRBV19
J gene: TRBJ2-5
CDR3 protein: ASSIRGQETQY

V gene: TRBV6-5
J gene: TRBJ1-6
CDR3 protein: ASSQGNSPLH

V gene: TRBV19
J gene: TRBJ1-1
CDR3 protein: ASTWRGNTEAF

V gene: TRBV9
J gene: TRBJ1-1
CDR3 protein: ASSGPGQLQNTEAF

V gene: TRBV15
J gene: TRBJ1-6
CDR3 protein: ATSRDPPGGYYNSPLH

V gene: TRBV29-1
J gene: TRBJ1-3
CDR3 protein: SGLSTGSSGNTIY

V gene: TRBV5-1
J gene: TRBJ1-5
CDR3 protein: ASRTPSNQPQH

V gene: TRBV11-3
J gene: TRBJ2-5
CDR3 protein: ASSRGRIAGGAETQY